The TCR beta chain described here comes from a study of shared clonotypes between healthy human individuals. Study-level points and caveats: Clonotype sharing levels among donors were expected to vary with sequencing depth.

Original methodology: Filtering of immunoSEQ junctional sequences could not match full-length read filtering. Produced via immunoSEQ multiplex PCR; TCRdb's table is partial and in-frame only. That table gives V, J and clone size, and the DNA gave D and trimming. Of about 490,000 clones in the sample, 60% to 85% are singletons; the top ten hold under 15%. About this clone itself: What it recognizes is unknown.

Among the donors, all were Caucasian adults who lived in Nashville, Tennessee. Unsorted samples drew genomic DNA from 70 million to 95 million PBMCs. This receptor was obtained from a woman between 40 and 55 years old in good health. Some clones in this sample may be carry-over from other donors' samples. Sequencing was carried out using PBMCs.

The CDR3 DNA reads TGCGCCAGCAGCCCCACCGGTGATCAGCCCCAGCATTTT. Protein product: CASSPTGDQPQHF. V gene TRBV4-3 combines with J gene TRBJ1-5; no clear D. The CDR3 spans 13 residues. The germline V and J ends were trimmed by 4 bases and 5 bases, with 9 bases remaining between them. Germline V lookup: CDR1 LGHNA, CDR2 YSLEER.